The next 15 T cell receptor beta chains were all read from a single sample in a study of blood T cell repertoires in COVID-19. Using immunoSEQ multiplex PCR, the repertoire was profiled, and TCRdb retains in-frame clones only, with some absent. The table lists about 110,000 clones, approximately 80% of them singletons, with approximately 4.1% in the top ten. Sequenced: peripheral blood. These receptor sequences come from a woman aged 70-85 years with acute or convalescent COVID-19.

The chain combines TRBV5-1 with TRBJ1-1; D is perhaps TRBD1 (6 bases). Trimming shortened V by 4 bases and J by 0 bases, and 13 bases separated the two germline ends. The germline CDR1 and CDR2 sequences are SGHRS and YFSETQ. This CDR3 contains 15 residues. The CDR3 DNA reads TGCGCCAGCAGCCGGGGGGGACAACTGAACACTGAAGCTTTCTTT. Encoded protein: CASSRGGQLNTEAFF. The full variable domain, completed using reference TRBV5-1 and TRBJ1-1, is KAGVTQTPRYLIKTRGQQVTLSCSPISGHRSVSWYQQTPGQGLQFLFEYFSETQRNKGNFPGRFSGRQFSNSRSEMNVSTLELGDSALYLCASSRGGQLNTEAFFGQGTRLTVV.

V and J are TRBV10-3 and TRBJ1-2; TRBD1 agrees at 8 bases. The CDR3 covers 12 residues. Trimming cost V 9 bases and J 8 bases; bases outside gene matches: 8. Germline CDR1 reads ENHRY; CDR2 reads SYGVKD. Here the CDR3 reads CAIYDRGGGYTF. The CDR3 DNA follows: TGTGCCATTTATGACAGGGGTGGAGGCTACACCTTC.

The genes are TRBV6-6 and TRBJ1-2; D is unclear. V lost 5 bases to trimming and J lost 0 bases, with 13 bases between them. Germline CDR1 and CDR2: MNHNY and SVGAGI (reference sequence). The CDR3 extends over 15 amino acids. In DNA, the CDR3 is TGTGCCAGCAGTCGAGACCTGGCGGCTAACTATGGCTACACCTTC. The encoded protein is CASSRDLAANYGYTF.

The chain recombines TRBV19 with TRBJ1-5; D is ambiguous. Germline V CDR1 and CDR2: LNHDA, SQIVND (reference sequence). CDR3 length: 12 residues. Trimming shortened V by 6 bases and J by 4 bases, and 7 bases separated the two germline ends. CDR3 in DNA: TGTGCCAGTAGCAGGACTAATCAGCCCCAGCATTTT. It is translated as CASSRTNQPQHF.

This clone turned up a few times. The rearrangement links TRBV6-5 to TRBJ1-2; D uncertain. The germline V and J ends were trimmed by 5 bases and 2 bases, with 9 bases remaining between them. Germline V gene sequence: CDR1 MNHEY, CDR2 SVGAGI. This CDR3 is built from 13 residues. The CDR3 DNA follows: TGTGCCAGCAGTCCTCAGGTGAACTATGGCTACACCTTC. Protein product: CASSPQVNYGYTF.

V usage is TRBV28 and J usage is TRBJ1-1, with D perhaps matching TRBD1 (5 bases). V was pared by 7 bases and J by 8 bases, with 26 bases between. This CDR3 region has 16 residues. CDR1 and CDR2 from the germline V gene are MDHEN and SYDVKM. The CDR3 DNA sequence: TGTGCCAGCACCTCACCACCAGGGACCGGGGGAGGAGAAGCTTTCTTT. Translated: CASTSPPGTGGGEAFF.

The V and J genes are TRBV19 and TRBJ1-2, with 12 positions matching TRBD1. Germline loops: CDR1 LNHDA, CDR2 SQIVND (reference sequence). CDR3 size: 16 residues. Trimming took 7 bases from V and 4 from J; bases not matched to a gene: 10. The CDR3 bases are TGTGCCAGTACCCCCTCCGGGACAGGGGGCCTCTATGGCTACACCTTC. Protein product: CASTPSGTGGLYGYTF.

The rearrangement joins TRBV28 to TRBJ2-7, with 9 bases matching TRBD1. The CDR3 is 15 residues long. Germline CDR1 is MDHEN and CDR2 is SYDVKM. The trim removed 4 bases at V and 0 bases at J, leaving 4 bases unmatched. Here the CDR3 reads CASSSQGAGSYEQYV. CDR3 DNA: TGTGCCAGCAGTTCACAGGGGGCCGGCTCCTACGAGCAGTACGTC.

This rearrangement joins TRBV27 to TRBJ2-7; possible D gene TRBD2, 5 bases. From germline, CDR1 is MNHEY and CDR2 SMNVEV (reference sequence). This CDR3 region has 15 residues. Trimming removed 8 bases at V and 3 bases at J, with 20 bases between. Here the CDR3 DNA reads TGTGCCAGCTCCGGGAAGCTCCTTGAGGTCTACGAGCAGTACGTC. This sequence encodes CASSGKLLEVYEQYV.

A word on this clone: No conserved phenylalanine or tryptophan is present at the end of the CDR3, so a read error is the likely explanation. The DNA is omitted, as the CDR3 cannot be located on it reliably, and the CDR3 follows TCRdb's listing. V is TRBV5-5 and J is TRBJ1-3; the D call in the table, TRBD1, was not verified against the DNA. Termini included, the CDR3 measures 8 amino acids. Germline V gives CDR1 SGHKS, CDR2 YYEKEE (reference sequence). This chain's CDR3 is CASSTQVR.

The V and J genes are TRBV18 and TRBJ1-5, with a tentative D call TRBD1 (5 bases). The CDR3 covers 14 residues. CDR1 and CDR2 (germline): KGHSH, LQKENI. V was clipped by 5 bases and J by 4 bases, with 12 bases between them. The CDR3 sequence: CASSWQGGNQPQHF. The CDR3 DNA reads as TGTGCCAGCTCATGGCAGGGTGGTAATCAGCCCCAGCATTTT.

The V gene is TRBV19, the J gene TRBJ2-2, with 7 bases that match TRBD1. The ends lost 5 bases at V and 0 bases at J; junction bases unmatched: 6. From germline, CDR1 is LNHDA and CDR2 SQIVND (reference sequence). CDR3 length: 16 amino acids. The CDR3 is CASSLQTGSNTGELFF. In DNA form, the CDR3 reads TGTGCCAGTAGTCTTCAGACAGGGTCGAACACCGGGGAGCTGTTTTTT.

The V gene is TRBV14, the J gene TRBJ1-4; the match to TRBD1 covers 7 bases. This CDR3 contains 16 residues. With 2 bases clipped from V and 3 bases from J, the junction kept 6 bases outside the gene matches. Germline values: CDR1 SGHDN, CDR2 FVKESK. The CDR3 DNA reads as TGTGCCAGCAGCCAACGATCGGGACAGTCTAATGAAAAACTGTTTTTT. Amino acid sequence: CASSQRSGQSNEKLFF.

The chain couples TRBV6-1 to TRBJ2-7; 13 nucleotides line up with TRBD2. CDR3 length equals 14 residues. The junction had 2 bases not matched to a gene; V was cut back by 5 bases and J by 4 bases. Germline V gene data show CDR1 as MNHNS and CDR2 as SASEGT. The chain's CDR3 is CASSWTSGSYEQYF. In DNA form, the CDR3 reads TGTGCCAGCAGTTGGACTAGCGGGAGTTACGAGCAGTACTTC.

The chain joins TRBV20-1 to TRBJ1-2, with a weak D call TRBD1 (5 bases). This CDR3 contains 11 residues. Trimming stripped 3 bases from V and 6 bases from J, with 8 bases between. Germline V lookup: CDR1 DFQATT, CDR2 SNEGSKA (reference sequence). The CDR3 region is CSASAGNGYTF. The DNA of the CDR3 is TGCAGTGCTAGCGCAGGGAATGGCTACACCTTC.